This entry lists 7 T cell receptor beta chains sequenced from one sample in a study of cytomegalovirus exposure and HLA in healthy donors. The PCR ran on 60 Vbeta and 13 Jbeta primers. TCRdb's copy holds only in-frame clones and misses some; the assay was immunoSEQ multiplex PCR. This table has 150,000 to 200,000 clones, 75% appearing once. Sequencing was done on a sample of PBMCs. All receptors derive from a male donor in good health and CMV-seronegative.

The J gene is TRBJ1-5, the V gene TRBV19; TRBD1 agrees at 8 bases. V shed 3 bases, J shed 1 base, and the junction held 11 bases outside the gene matches. The CDR3 contains 18 residues. Germline assignment: CDR1 LNHDA and CDR2 SQIVND (reference sequence). CDR3 in amino acids: CASSIRQGLVGSNQPQHF. The CDR3 DNA is TGTGCCAGTAGTATCCGACAGGGGTTAGTCGGGAGCAATCAGCCCCAGCATTTT.

The V gene is TRBV4-3, the J gene TRBJ1-2; D perhaps matches TRBD1 (5 bases). With 1 base removed from V and 4 bases from J, the gap between germline ends came to 19 bases. Germline V gene data show CDR1 as LGHNA and CDR2 as YSLEER. The CDR3 loop spans 17 amino acids. DNA for the CDR3: TGCGCCAGCAGCCAAGGGGACCATGGAGGGTTGGGCTATGGCTACACCTTC. The encoded protein is CASSQGDHGGLGYGYTF.

This rearrangement joins TRBV5-4 to TRBJ2-6, with 8 bases matching TRBD2. After removal of 0 bases from V and 5 bases from J, the junction contained 16 bases not matched to a gene. CDR1 is SGHNT and CDR2 is YYREEE in the germline V gene (reference sequence). The CDR3 runs to 20 residues. CDR3 in DNA: TGTGCCAGCAGCTTGGGGGGAGCGGGGGCCGCTCTCTCGAGGGCCAACGTCCTGACTTTC. It is translated as CASSLGGAGAALSRANVLTF. The whole variable domain, filled in from reference TRBV5-4 and TRBJ2-6, reads ETGVTQSPTHLIKTRGQQVTLRCSSQSGHNTVSWYQQALGQGPQFIFQYYREEENGRGNFPPRFSGLQFPNYSSELNVNALELDDSALYLCASSLGGAGAALSRANVLTFGAGSRLTVL.

V and J are TRBV30 and TRBJ2-2, with TRBD1 matching over 9 bases. With 2 bases clipped from V and 6 bases from J, the junction kept 7 bases outside the gene matches. The CDR3 loop spans 15 amino acids. CDR1 is GTSNPN, CDR2 SVGIG, per germline (reference sequence). The CDR3 spells CAWSPGTGRPGELFF. The DNA for the CDR3 is TGTGCCTGGAGTCCTGGGACAGGGCGACCCGGGGAGCTGTTTTTT.

The chain combines TRBV5-1 with TRBJ2-3, with D maybe TRBD2 (6 bases). CDR1 and CDR2 (germline): SGHRS, YFSETQ. Deletions cut 0 bases from V and 0 bases from J, with 11 bases between. This CDR3 spans 16 amino acids. The CDR3 DNA is TGCGCCAGCAGCTTGGCCGGGGGAATTAGCACAGATACGCAGTATTTT. This codes for CASSLAGGISTDTQYF. Using reference TRBV5-1 and TRBJ2-3 for the parts outside the CDR3, the full variable domain is KAGVTQTPRYLIKTRGQQVTLSCSPISGHRSVSWYQQTPGQGLQFLFEYFSETQRNKGNFPGRFSGRQFSNSRSEMNVSTLELGDSALYLCASSLAGGISTDTQYFGPGTRLTVL.

V is TRBV6-5 and J is TRBJ2-5; D uncertain. CDR3 length equals 14 residues. V gave up 6 bases and J gave up 5 bases, with 16 bases separating them. Germline lookup yields CDR1 MNHEY and CDR2 SVGAGI. The CDR3 bases are TGTGCCAGCAGCTATCCCGAATCTGCGGAGACCCAGTACTTC. This sequence encodes CASSYPESAETQYF.

J is TRBJ1-1 and V is TRBV19, with 7 bases lining up with TRBD1. This CDR3 spans 13 amino acids. Germline V CDR1 and CDR2: LNHDA, SQIVND (reference sequence). The ends lost 5 bases at V and 8 bases at J; junction bases unmatched: 8. Here the CDR3 reads CASSPIPGQEAFF. Written as DNA, the CDR3 is TGTGCCAGTAGTCCAATCCCGGGACAGGAAGCTTTCTTT.